This record covers a single TCR beta chain. Germline loops: CDR1 LGHNA, CDR2 YSLEER. The CDR3 spans 14 residues. Unmatched junction bases numbered 7, after V lost 3 bases and J lost 5 bases. The data derive from a study of shared clonotypes between healthy human individuals. For the study at large: Those who served as donors were two women and a few men between the ages of 18 and 49.

Using immunoSEQ multiplex PCR, the repertoire was profiled, and TCRdb retains in-frame clones only, with some absent. The table has more than 2 million clones, approximately 96% seen once; the top ten hold roughly 0.13%. This rearrangement joins TRBV4-3 to TRBJ2-7, with 7 bases lining up with TRBD1. The TCR comes from a man younger than 30 in good health. The sample comprised naive CD4+ T cells sorted from blood. The subset here: CD45RA+ positively selected. The CDR3 DNA reads TGCGCCAGCAGCCACTACAGACAGGGCGACGAGCAGTACTTC. The encoded protein is CASSHYRQGDEQYF.